This paragraph covers one T cell receptor (beta chain) sequence. These data come from a study of blood T cell repertoires in COVID-19. Study-level information: The samples span acute and convalescent COVID-19 from the United States, Italy and Spain. PBMCs, B-cell-depleted T cells, or T cells were the source of the cDNA or gDNA that made up the material.

Individuals aged about 18 to 89 years were recruited from fewer than 25 US areas. Germline-derived CDR1 and CDR2 are SNHLY and FYNNEI. This CDR3 has 12 amino acids. Trimming stripped 4 bases from V and 4 bases from J, with 5 bases between. In the study's own analysis: From reference gene primer amplification, estimates of nucleated cell counts were derived. Data came from immunoSEQ multiplex PCR; TCRdb stores just in-frame clones and leaves some out. That table gives V, J and clone size, and the DNA gave D and trimming. The sample includes approximately 230,000 clones, around 89% of them seen just once.

The TCR was taken from a woman aged 25 to 39 who had recovered from COVID-19. The chain carries TRBV2 and TRBJ1-3; D not resolved. Material: PBMCs or T cells enriched from blood (not recorded which). DNA of the CDR3: TGTGCCAGCAGTGGAGGGGGAAACACCATATATTTT. This translates into CASSGGGNTIYF.